This is a list of T cell receptor beta chains from one sample in a study of cytomegalovirus exposure and HLA in healthy donors. Profiling relied on immunoSEQ multiplex PCR, and the TCRdb table lists in-frame clones only, not all of them. The sample lists 99,000 or so clones, under 80% occurring once. Material for sequencing was PBMCs. The receptor set was obtained from a woman in her forties in good health and CMV-seropositive. The CDR3 runs from the conserved cysteine through the conserved F or W. Each record gives: clone size, V gene, D gene, J gene, CDR3 protein, CDR3 DNA. A D gene is named only where the DNA matches it firmly. Size tells how often a clone was seen (once, few, many) or the class of an expanded clone, and some rows leave it out.

clone size: .
V gene: TRBV27
D gene: TRBD2
J gene: TRBJ2-3
CDR3 protein: CASKPTSGRPTDTQYF
CDR3 DNA: TGTGCCAGCAAACCTACTAGCGGGAGGCCCACAGATACGCAGTATTTT

clone size: .
V gene: TRBV5-4
D gene: .
J gene: TRBJ2-7
CDR3 protein: CASSLTGNEQYF
CDR3 DNA: TGTGCCAGCAGCTTGACAGGGAACGAGCAGTACTTC

clone size: .
V gene: TRBV4-2
D gene: TRBD2
J gene: TRBJ2-7
CDR3 protein: CASREGLAGVAYEQYF
CDR3 DNA: TGTGCCAGCAGGGAAGGACTAGCGGGGGTGGCCTACGAGCAGTACTTC

clone size: .
V gene: TRBV4-1
D gene: TRBD1
J gene: TRBJ2-6
CDR3 protein: CASSQTLLRGPNVLTF
CDR3 DNA: TGCGCCAGCAGCCAGACCCTATTAAGGGGGCCCAACGTCCTGACTTTC

clone size: .
V gene: TRBV5-1
D gene: TRBD1
J gene: TRBJ2-1
CDR3 protein: CASSTGGRVEQFF
CDR3 DNA: TGCGCCAGCTCTACAGGGGGACGTGTTGAGCAGTTCTTC

clone size: .
V gene: TRBV19
D gene: .
J gene: TRBJ1-2
CDR3 protein: CASSIPKGLSPGGYTF
CDR3 DNA: TGTGCCAGTAGTATACCAAAAGGACTCTCCCCCGGTGGCTACACCTTC

clone size: .
V gene: TRBV2
D gene: TRBD2
J gene: TRBJ2-2
CDR3 protein: CASNPWASGRGGELFF
CDR3 DNA: TGTGCCAGCAACCCTTGGGCTAGCGGGAGGGGCGGGGAGCTGTTTTTT

clone size: .
V gene: TRBV10-3
D gene: TRBD1
J gene: TRBJ1-2
CDR3 protein: CAISEGQGIYGYTF
CDR3 DNA: TGTGCCATCAGTGAGGGACAGGGAATCTATGGCTACACCTTC

clone size: .
V gene: TRBV25-1
D gene: .
J gene: TRBJ1-2
CDR3 protein: CATQEGLSYGYTF
CDR3 DNA: TGTGCCACGCAGGAGGGGTTGAGCTATGGCTACACCTTC

clone size: .
V gene: TRBV11-2
D gene: .
J gene: TRBJ1-1
CDR3 protein: CASSLRGGTEAFF
CDR3 DNA: TGTGCCAGCAGCTTAAGGGGGGGCACTGAAGCTTTCTTT

clone size: few
V gene: TRBV21-1
D gene: .
J gene: TRBJ2-1
CDR3 protein: CASSNLDGDNEQFF
CDR3 DNA: TGTGCCAGCAGCAACCTGGACGGGGACAATGAGCAGTTCTTC

clone size: once
V gene: TRBV5-1
D gene: TRBD2
J gene: TRBJ2-2
CDR3 protein: CATAYGIAGGPETGELFF
CDR3 DNA: TGCGCCACCGCCTACGGTATAGCGGGAGGGCCGGAAACCGGGGAGCTGTTTTTT

clone size: few
V gene: TRBV5-1
D gene: TRBD2
J gene: TRBJ2-5
CDR3 protein: CASSYIAGHQETQYF
CDR3 DNA: TGCGCCAGCAGCTACATAGCGGGCCACCAAGAGACCCAGTACTTC

clone size: .
V gene: TRBV7-6
D gene: TRBD1
J gene: TRBJ1-4
CDR3 protein: CASSLVRDRELFF
CDR3 DNA: TGTGCCAGCAGCTTAGTAAGGGACAGGGAACTGTTTTTT

clone size: .
V gene: TRBV10-1
D gene: TRBD2
J gene: TRBJ2-1
CDR3 protein: CASSRTSAGNEQFF
CDR3 DNA: TGCGCCAGCAGTAGGACTAGCGCAGGGAATGAGCAGTTCTTC

clone size: .
V gene: TRBV5-1
D gene: TRBD1
J gene: TRBJ2-7
CDR3 protein: CASSLTTGGVSYEQYF
CDR3 DNA: TGCGCCAGCAGCTTGACCACAGGGGGAGTCTCCTACGAGCAGTACTTC

clone size: .
V gene: TRBV4-2
D gene: TRBD1
J gene: TRBJ1-4
CDR3 protein: CASSQSDRWNEKLFF
CDR3 DNA: TGTGCCAGCAGCCAGTCGGACAGGTGGAATGAAAAACTGTTTTTT

clone size: .
V gene: TRBV5-4
D gene: .
J gene: TRBJ2-3
CDR3 protein: CASSLAGYTDTQYF
CDR3 DNA: TGTGCCAGCAGCTTGGCAGGGTACACAGATACGCAGTATTTT

clone size: .
V gene: TRBV6-1
D gene: .
J gene: TRBJ2-7
CDR3 protein: CASKSQRLSYEQYF
CDR3 DNA: TGTGCCAGCAAGAGCCAGCGATTATCCTACGAGCAGTACTTC

clone size: once
V gene: TRBV27
D gene: TRBD1
J gene: TRBJ2-7
CDR3 protein: CASSLSDRGISYEQYF
CDR3 DNA: TGTGCCAGCAGTTTATCAGACAGGGGGATCTCCTACGAGCAGTACTTC

clone size: .
V gene: TRBV13
D gene: TRBD1
J gene: TRBJ1-2
CDR3 protein: CASSLVLDRGYGYTF
CDR3 DNA: TGTGCCAGCAGCTTAGTATTGGACAGGGGGTATGGCTACACCTTC

clone size: once
V gene: TRBV4-1
D gene: TRBD1
J gene: TRBJ1-4
CDR3 protein: CASSPIPGTGSKTNEKLFF
CDR3 DNA: TGCGCCAGCAGCCCTATCCCCGGGACAGGGAGTAAGACTAATGAAAAACTGTTTTTT

clone size: .
V gene: TRBV10-3
D gene: TRBD1
J gene: TRBJ2-2
CDR3 protein: CAISRTGDTGELFF
CDR3 DNA: TGTGCCATCAGTCGGACAGGGGACACCGGGGAGCTGTTTTTT

clone size: .
V gene: TRBV6-1
D gene: .
J gene: TRBJ1-2
CDR3 protein: CASSEAWENYGYTF
CDR3 DNA: TGTGCCAGCAGTGAAGCGTGGGAGAACTATGGCTACACCTTC

clone size: .
V gene: TRBV18
D gene: .
J gene: TRBJ2-3
CDR3 protein: CASSPSPSTDTQYF
CDR3 DNA: TGTGCCAGCTCACCGAGTCCGAGCACAGATACGCAGTATTTT

clone size: .
V gene: TRBV28
D gene: TRBD2
J gene: TRBJ2-5
CDR3 protein: CASSLGSGGETQYF
CDR3 DNA: TGTGCCAGCAGTTTAGGCTCGGGGGGGGAGACCCAGTACTTC

clone size: .
V gene: TRBV4-2
D gene: TRBD1
J gene: TRBJ2-7
CDR3 protein: CASSQEALGQVYEQYF
CDR3 DNA: TGTGCCAGCAGCCAAGAAGCCCTCGGACAGGTCTACGAGCAGTACTTC

clone size: .
V gene: TRBV7-8
D gene: TRBD1
J gene: TRBJ2-1
CDR3 protein: CASSAKGQSYNEQFF
CDR3 DNA: TGTGCCAGCAGCGCTAAGGGACAGTCCTACAATGAGCAGTTCTTC

clone size: .
V gene: TRBV9
D gene: TRBD1
J gene: TRBJ2-5
CDR3 protein: CASSQGAWETQYF
CDR3 DNA: TGTGCCAGCAGCCAGGGGGCCTGGGAGACCCAGTACTTC

clone size: .
V gene: TRBV4-3
D gene: TRBD2
J gene: TRBJ2-7
CDR3 protein: CASSQVWASGDEQYF
CDR3 DNA: TGCGCCAGCAGCCAAGTTTGGGCTAGCGGGGACGAGCAGTACTTC

clone size: .
V gene: TRBV6-6
D gene: .
J gene: TRBJ1-4
CDR3 protein: CASIYSDSNEKLFF
CDR3 DNA: TGTGCCAGCATTTACTCCGACAGTAATGAAAAACTGTTTTTT

clone size: .
V gene: TRBV28
D gene: .
J gene: TRBJ2-5
CDR3 protein: CASSLGEAPETQYF
CDR3 DNA: TGTGCCAGCAGTTTAGGGGAGGCACCGGAGACCCAGTACTTC

clone size: .
V gene: TRBV4-2
D gene: TRBD2
J gene: TRBJ2-7
CDR3 protein: CASSQEHPSGAYEQYF
CDR3 DNA: TGTGCCAGCAGCCAAGAACACCCTAGCGGTGCCTACGAGCAGTACTTC

clone size: .
V gene: TRBV2
D gene: .
J gene: TRBJ1-6
CDR3 protein: CASGRGSYNSPLHF
CDR3 DNA: TGTGCCAGCGGGAGGGGGTCCTATAATTCACCCCTCCACTTT

clone size: .
V gene: TRBV25-1
D gene: TRBD2
J gene: TRBJ2-5
CDR3 protein: CASSVAGQETQYF
CDR3 DNA: TGTGCCAGCAGTGTAGCGGGACAAGAGACCCAGTACTTC

clone size: .
V gene: TRBV4-1
D gene: TRBD2
J gene: TRBJ2-1
CDR3 protein: CASSQRAGAVEQFF
CDR3 DNA: TGCGCCAGCAGCCAAAGAGCGGGAGCGGTTGAGCAGTTCTTC

clone size: few
V gene: TRBV2
D gene: TRBD2
J gene: TRBJ2-4
CDR3 protein: CASSLGTSGNMGYF
CDR3 DNA: TGTGCCAGCAGTTTGGGGACTAGCGGGAATATGGGGTACTTC

clone size: .
V gene: TRBV28
D gene: TRBD2
J gene: TRBJ2-1
CDR3 protein: CASSLLAGEQFF
CDR3 DNA: TGTGCCAGCAGTTTACTAGCGGGCGAGCAGTTCTTC

clone size: .
V gene: TRBV7-6
D gene: TRBD1
J gene: TRBJ1-2
CDR3 protein: CASSFETGLLGYTF
CDR3 DNA: TGTGCCAGCAGCTTCGAGACAGGGTTGTTGGGCTACACCTTC

clone size: .
V gene: TRBV12-5
D gene: .
J gene: TRBJ1-1
CDR3 protein: CASGLVRGGEAFF
CDR3 DNA: TGTGCTAGTGGTTTGGTCAGGGGTGGTGAAGCTTTCTTT

clone size: .
V gene: TRBV28
D gene: .
J gene: TRBJ1-6
CDR3 protein: CASTYLKHNSPLHF
CDR3 DNA: TGTGCCAGCACCTATCTAAAACATAATTCACCCCTCCACTTT

clone size: .
V gene: TRBV18
D gene: .
J gene: TRBJ1-1
CDR3 protein: CASSPRREGNTEAFF
CDR3 DNA: TGTGCCAGCTCACCTCGGCGGGAGGGGAACACTGAAGCTTTCTTT

clone size: few
V gene: TRBV5-1
D gene: .
J gene: TRBJ2-7
CDR3 protein: CASGRPGVYEQYF
CDR3 DNA: TGCGCCAGCGGCCGTCCGGGAGTCTACGAGCAGTACTTC

clone size: .
V gene: TRBV5-1
D gene: TRBD1
J gene: TRBJ2-5
CDR3 protein: CASSLAQGLQETQYF
CDR3 DNA: TGCGCCAGCAGCTTGGCACAGGGGTTGCAAGAGACCCAGTACTTC

clone size: .
V gene: TRBV9
D gene: TRBD1
J gene: TRBJ1-2
CDR3 protein: CASSDQAGTGRNYGYTF
CDR3 DNA: TGTGCCAGCAGCGATCAAGCCGGGACAGGGCGGAACTATGGCTACACCTTC

clone size: once
V gene: TRBV7-2
D gene: .
J gene: TRBJ1-2
CDR3 protein: CASSFRGFGYGYTF
CDR3 DNA: TGTGCCAGCAGCTTCAGGGGTTTCGGCTATGGCTACACCTTC

clone size: .
V gene: TRBV7-2
D gene: .
J gene: TRBJ2-7
CDR3 protein: CASSSAGRLGDEQYF
CDR3 DNA: TGTGCCAGCAGCTCCGCTGGGAGGCTCGGGGACGAGCAGTACTTC

clone size: .
V gene: TRBV9
D gene: .
J gene: TRBJ1-6
CDR3 protein: CASSGYSSYNSPLHF
CDR3 DNA: TGTGCCAGCAGCGGTTATAGCTCCTATAATTCACCCCTCCACTTT

clone size: few
V gene: TRBV27
D gene: .
J gene: TRBJ2-1
CDR3 protein: CASSALGGGDEQFF
CDR3 DNA: TGTGCCAGCAGTGCCTTAGGGGGGGGCGATGAGCAGTTCTTC

clone size: .
V gene: TRBV11-2
D gene: .
J gene: TRBJ2-7
CDR3 protein: CASSLTEQYF
CDR3 DNA: TGTGCCAGCAGCTTGACTGAGCAGTACTTC

clone size: .
V gene: TRBV10-3
D gene: .
J gene: TRBJ2-2
CDR3 protein: CASSPTGPNGELFF
CDR3 DNA: TGTGCCTCCTCACCGACAGGACCGAACGGGGAGCTGTTTTTT

clone size: few
V gene: TRBV5-4
D gene: .
J gene: TRBJ2-2
CDR3 protein: CASSPGLGGNTGELFF
CDR3 DNA: TGCGCCAGCAGCCCAGGACTGGGGGGTAACACCGGGGAGCTGTTTTTT

clone size: .
V gene: TRBV18
D gene: TRBD1
J gene: TRBJ2-3
CDR3 protein: CASSPSPGQYPSTDTQYF
CDR3 DNA: TGTGCCAGCTCACCATCTCCGGGACAGTACCCTAGCACAGATACGCAGTATTTT